These 25 T cell receptor beta chains were all obtained from the same sample, sequenced in a study of T cells in narcolepsy (dated by TCRdb to about 2018). The library was made by the immunoSEQ multiplex PCR assay. TCRdb took over this immuneACCESS table, retaining in-frame rearrangements with V and J assigned. Such tables are incomplete; in checked studies, under half of the missing clones stem from an unresolved V gene, and the remainder is unexplained. The sample yields about 14,000 clones; around nine tenths were counted once. The ten biggest clones cover over 1.5% of the sample. The source material was CD45RA- memory CD4+ T cells from PBMCs. Per the publication, the cell subset or site label means: memory T cells sorted ex vivo from peripheral blood. These receptor sequences come from a human donor with narcolepsy.

CDR3 residues: CASLHSGANVLTF. In nucleotides, the CDR3 is TGCGCCAGCTTACACTCTGGGGCCAACGTCCTGACTTTC. The V gene is TRBV5-1, the J gene TRBJ2-6; D gene unclear. This CDR3 contains 13 residues. Per germline, CDR1 SGHRS and CDR2 YFSETQ. V lost 7 bases and J lost 0, with 5 bases in between.

This chain connects TRBV6-6 to TRBJ2-2; the match to TRBD1 covers 9 bases. Germline V lookup: CDR1 MNHNY, CDR2 SVGAGI (reference sequence). The CDR3 runs 14 residues. V lost 9 bases and J lost 5; bases outside the gene matches: 7. The CDR3 is CASAGTGRTGELFF. The DNA for the CDR3 is TGTGCCAGTGCCGGGACAGGGAGAACCGGGGAGCTGTTTTTT.

The V and J genes are TRBV7-2 and TRBJ2-7; TRBD2 might be the D (5 bases). Trimming removed 4 bases at V and 2 bases at J, with 15 bases between. Germline values: CDR1 SGHTA, CDR2 FQGNSA. The CDR3 is made up of 15 amino acids. CDR3 protein: CASSSNPNSAYEQYF. The CDR3 region has the DNA TGTGCCAGCAGCTCCAACCCCAATAGCGCCTACGAGCAGTACTTC.

V usage is TRBV5-1 and J usage is TRBJ2-2; 7 nucleotides agree with TRBD1. The CDR3 length is 18 residues. Per germline, CDR1 SGHRS and CDR2 YFSETQ. The J segment lost 4 bases and the V segment lost 4 bases, leaving 16 bases of the junction unmatched. CDR3 nucleotides: TGCGCCAGCAGCCACGTACCGACAGGGCGTCGGACCACCGGGGAGCTGTTTTTT. This codes for CASSHVPTGRRTTGELFF.

The rearrangement joins TRBV12-5 to TRBJ1-2; D not certain. This CDR3 region has 13 residues. The germline V gene encodes CDR1 LGHNT and CDR2 FRNRAP. Trimming stripped 1 base from V and 8 bases from J, with 11 bases between. Written as DNA, the CDR3 is TGTGCTAGTGGTTTGGCGGGATCCCGGGGCTACACCTTC. It codes for CASGLAGSRGYTF.

This rearrangement joins TRBV27 to TRBJ2-2; D is perhaps TRBD1 (6 bases). CDR1 and CDR2 from the germline V gene are MNHEY and SMNVEV (reference sequence). Trimming took off 2 bases at V and 4 bases at J, with 23 bases between the two ends. The CDR3 has 19 amino acids. CDR3: CASSLRFPLLGAFTGELFF. The CDR3 bases are TGTGCCAGCAGTTTACGTTTTCCGCTTCTGGGGGCGTTCACCGGGGAGCTGTTTTTT.

The genes are TRBV6-5 and TRBJ1-1, with D perhaps matching TRBD1 (6 bases). The CDR3 loop spans 12 amino acids. The germline CDR1 and CDR2 sequences are MNHEY and SVGAGI. Trimming left V 7 bases short and J 9 bases short, with 15 bases between. The CDR3 DNA is TGTGCCAGCAAACCTCCGGGACAAAAAGCTTTCTTT. Amino acids: CASKPPGQKAFF.

This clone was seen a few times. The chain has TRBV28 and TRBJ1-1; maybe TRBD1 (5 bases). This CDR3 has 13 residues. Trimming removed 2 bases from V and 6 bases from J, with 10 bases in between. CDR1 MDHEN and CDR2 SYDVKM come from the germline V gene. CDR3 sequence reads: CASSLQGVSEAFF. CDR3 in DNA: TGTGCCAGCAGTTTACAGGGTGTCTCTGAAGCTTTCTTT. The full variable domain, in which reference TRBV28 and TRBJ1-1 provide the parts outside the CDR3, is DVKVTQSSRYLVKRTGEKVFLECVQDMDHENMFWYRQDPGLGLRLIYFSYDVKMKEKGDIPEGYSVSREKKERFSLILESASTNQTSMYLCASSLQGVSEAFFGQGTRLTVV.

This chain links TRBV19 with TRBJ2-7; 8 bases are shared with TRBD2. Germline CDR1 is LNHDA and CDR2 is SQIVND (reference sequence). CDR3 length: 13 residues. With V trimmed by 8 bases and J by 7 bases, 10 bases remained unmatched. The CDR3 DNA reads TGTGCCAGTGGAAGCGGGAGTTTGTTTGAGCAGTACTTC. Its translation: CASGSGSLFEQYF.

This sequence joins TRBV5-1 and TRBJ2-7; D is possibly TRBD1 (5 bases). The length of the CDR3 is 13 residues. Trimming left V 2 bases short and J 6 bases short, with 12 bases between. CDR1 is SGHRS, CDR2 YFSETQ, per germline. The chain's CDR3 is CASSFSGIGEQYF. CDR3 sequence (DNA): TGCGCCAGCAGCTTTTCAGGGATTGGCGAGCAGTACTTC.

Written as DNA, the CDR3 is TGTGCCAGCAGCCCCTCGACTAGGGCTCGCGAGCAGTACTTC. Protein: CASSPSTRAREQYF. The chain is built from TRBV7-6 and TRBJ2-7; D possibly corresponds to TRBD2 (6 bases). The CDR3 runs 14 residues. V dropped 5 bases and J dropped 6 bases, with 17 bases sitting between them. The germline gives CDR1 SGHVS, CDR2 FNYEAQ.

Details on this clone: A junction end diverges from the germline sequence, so it may reflect a read error. This sequence joins TRBV5-1 and TRBJ1-2, with 8 bases identical to TRBD1. Looked up from germline, CDR1 is SGHRS and CDR2 is YFSETQ. There are 15 residues in the CDR3. The chain's CDR3 is CASSLGDRGPLHPSF. In DNA, the CDR3 is TGCGCCAGCAGCTTGGGTGACAGGGGCCCCCTCCATCCTTCCTTC.

The rearrangement joins TRBV2 to TRBJ2-1; D is undetermined. Germline loops: CDR1 SNHLY, CDR2 FYNNEI. This CDR3 is 15 amino acids long. Trimming took off 3 bases at V and 1 base at J, with 10 bases between the two ends. The CDR3 region has the DNA TGTGCCAGCAGTGAGATTGGCGGTTCCTACAATGAGCAGTTCTTC. It translates to CASSEIGGSYNEQFF.

The rearrangement links TRBV5-6 to TRBJ1-2; TRBD1 matches 9 bases. V dropped 0 bases and J dropped 11; count of bases not matched to a gene: 8. The length of the CDR3 is 14 residues. Germline CDR1 is SGHDT and CDR2 is YYEEEE. Here the CDR3 reads CASSLGWRDREYTF. CDR3 coding DNA: TGTGCCAGCAGCTTGGGTTGGCGGGACAGGGAGTACACCTTC.

V usage is TRBV14 and J usage is TRBJ2-7, with TRBD2 as a possible D gene (5 bases). This CDR3 is 15 amino acids long. CDR1 SGHDN and CDR2 FVKESK come from the germline V gene. V gave up 0 bases and J gave up 3 bases, with 12 bases separating them. The CDR3 DNA is TGTGCCAGCAGCCAAGATATCGGGAAGGTCTACGAGCAGTACTTC. This translates into CASSQDIGKVYEQYF.

This chain links TRBV15 with TRBJ2-1; TRBD2 aligns across 10 bases. This CDR3 has 16 residues. The germline V gene encodes CDR1 LNHNV and CDR2 YYDKDF (reference sequence). The trim removed 0 bases at V and 6 bases at J, leaving 5 bases unmatched. The CDR3 coding sequence is TGTGCCACCAGCAGAGAGGGGACTAGCGTCGTCAATGAGCAGTTCTTC. This sequence encodes CATSREGTSVVNEQFF. Drawing the rest from reference TRBV15 and TRBJ2-1, the complete variable domain is DAMVIQNPRYQVTQFGKPVTLSCSQTLNHNVMYWYQQKSSQAPKLLFHYYDKDFNNEADTPDNFQSRRPNTSFCFLDIRSPGLGDTAMYLCATSREGTSVVNEQFFGPGTRLTVL.

V gene TRBV18 combines with J gene TRBJ1-2; the D is unclear. Germline values: CDR1 KGHSH, CDR2 LQKENI. CDR3 length: 15 amino acids. Trimming took 2 bases from V and 4 from J, leaving 14 bases between them. The CDR3 nucleotides read TGTGCCAGCTCACCAATGGATCGACGGGGCTATGGCTACACCTTC. This codes for CASSPMDRRGYGYTF. Looking up the rest from reference TRBV18 and TRBJ1-2 gives the full variable domain: NAGVMQNPRHLVRRRGQEARLRCSPMKGHSHVYWYRQLPEEGLKFMVYLQKENIIDESGMPKERFSAEFPKEGPSILRIQQVVRGDSAAYFCASSPMDRRGYGYTFGSGTRLTVV.

This rearrangement joins TRBV2 to TRBJ2-1; D is unresolved. The CDR3 has 14 amino acids. V lost 7 bases, J lost 6 bases, and 16 bases lay in between. CDR1 is SNHLY, CDR2 FYNNEI, per germline. CDR3 nucleotides: TGTGCCAGCACTGCGGCTAGACTCCCCAATGAGCAGTTCTTC. It specifies CASTAARLPNEQFF.

This rearrangement joins TRBV29-1 to TRBJ2-1; TRBD1 aligns across 8 bases. Germline lookup yields CDR1 SQVTM and CDR2 ANQGSEA. With V trimmed by 8 bases and J by 1 base, 7 bases remained unmatched. CDR3 length: 14 amino acids. The chain's CDR3 is CSLLGTGSYNEQFF. The CDR3 nucleotides are TGCAGCCTTTTGGGGACAGGATCCTACAATGAGCAGTTCTTC.

V is TRBV11-2 and J is TRBJ2-7, with TRBD1 as a possible D gene (6 bases). The CDR3 loop spans 18 amino acids. Germline V gene sequence: CDR1 SGHAT, CDR2 FQNNGV. V was shortened by 2 bases and J by 6 bases, with 26 bases between the two germline ends. The CDR3 sequence is CASSLSRGQLFFLREQYF. The CDR3 bases are TGTGCCAGCAGCTTATCCCGAGGACAGCTATTTTTCCTTCGCGAGCAGTACTTC.

The chain has TRBV29-1 and TRBJ1-2; D is undetermined. This CDR3 region has 11 residues. The ends were cut back, 4 bases at V and 8 bases at J, with 11 bases in the middle. From germline, CDR1 is SQVTM and CDR2 ANQGSEA. The CDR3 region has the DNA TGCAGCGTTGCGGGAGTGGAGGGCTACACCTTC. Translating it yields CSVAGVEGYTF.

This rearrangement joins TRBV19 to TRBJ2-5, with 15 bases matching TRBD2. The CDR3 extends over 19 amino acids. Germline CDR1 is LNHDA and CDR2 is SQIVND (reference sequence). The V gene end was trimmed by 4 bases and the J gene end by 1 base; junction bases not matched to a gene: 10. The DNA of the CDR3 is TGTGCCAGTAGTAACTTCCCGGGACTAGCGGGAGGCCCCCAAGAGACCCAGTACTTC. Translation gives CASSNFPGLAGGPQETQYF.

V is TRBV11-3 and J is TRBJ1-1, with unresolved D. V lost 6 bases and J 1 base, leaving 12 bases between the germline ends. The germline CDR1 and CDR2 sequences are SGHNT and YENEEA. The CDR3 is made up of 14 amino acids. CDR3 DNA: TGTGCCAGCAGTTACGGGAATGAGAACACTGAAGCTTTCTTT. Translation: CASSYGNENTEAFF.

The gene calls are TRBV30 and TRBJ1-6; TRBD1 aligns across 7 bases. The V gene end was trimmed by 3 bases and the J gene end by 8 bases; junction bases not matched to a gene: 13. The CDR3 runs to 16 residues. Germline CDR1 reads GTSNPN; CDR2 reads SVGIG (reference sequence). The CDR3 DNA follows: TGTGCCTGGAGCGGTCTCGCGACAGGGCCTCATTCACCCCTCCACTTT. Encoded protein: CAWSGLATGPHSPLHF.

This clone was observed a handful of times. This chain links TRBV6-4 with TRBJ1-5; no definite D call. This CDR3 region has 13 residues. The V gene lost 2 bases and the J gene lost 6 bases, with 8 bases spanning the gap. The germline V gene encodes CDR1 MRHNA and CDR2 SNTAGT. CDR3 in amino acids: CASSDEAGQPQHF. CDR3 nucleotides: TGTGCCAGCAGTGACGAGGCGGGTCAGCCCCAGCATTTT.